In this sample, the clone carrying this TCR beta chain turned up many times. The antigen is unknown. Documented time point: newly diagnosed GD, antithyroid drugs for less than 3 months. Preparation of the TCR library used RNA extracted from PBMCs. This entry is derived from a study of regulatory T cells in long-lasting Graves disease. Points from the study as a whole: Reduced TCR diversity was observed in persistent Graves' patients versus newly diagnosed patients.

The V end was cut by 3 bases, the J end by 5 bases, with 14 bases between. Per the germline V gene, CDR1 is MDHEN and CDR2 is SYDVKM. There are 15 residues in the CDR3. Researchers made TCR beta libraries by using iRepertoire HTBI primers and running Arm-PCR on CDR3 regions. MiXCR, applied by TCRdb to the multiplex PCR reads, yields one record per CDR3 protein. The sample comprises over 350,000 distinct CDR3 sequences, about 15% of which are singletons, and under 9% rests with the top ten. Another study also made use of these data, one on T cells in Graves' hyperthyroidism and ophthalmopathy.

The rearrangement uses TRBV28 and TRBJ1-5; weak D call: TRBD1 (5 bases). Sample: peripheral blood mononuclear cells (PBMCs), taken at new diagnosis, from a patient treated with antithyroid drugs. The TCR originated in a woman aged 40-49 years with Graves disease. CDR3 amino acids: CASSFYRTRYQPQHF. CDR3 nucleotide sequence: TGTGCCAGCAGTTTTTACAGGACTCGATATCAGCCCCAGCATTTT.